The 24 T cell receptor beta chains in this list originate from one sample, sequenced in a study of OX40 agonist ivuxolimab in advanced cancers. TCRdb's copy holds only in-frame clones and misses some; the assay was immunoSEQ multiplex PCR. The repertoire holds about 98,000 clones, with around 92% as singletons. Here the sequenced sample was CD4+ or CD8+ T cells sorted from blood, taken in a trial of the OX40 agonist ivuxolimab. These receptors all come from an adult with an advanced solid tumor such as melanoma, head and neck, liver or kidney cancer.

The genes are TRBV2 and TRBJ1-1, with 8 bases lining up with TRBD1. This CDR3 is 15 amino acids long. V trimming: 4 bases; J trimming: 7 bases; junction bases outside the gene matches: 11. Germline loops: CDR1 SNHLY, CDR2 FYNNEI. The CDR3: CASSVQGVAWNEAFF. The CDR3 DNA reads as TGTGCCAGCAGTGTACAGGGGGTAGCTTGGAATGAAGCTTTCTTT.

The table lists this clone with a count of one. The genes are TRBV2 and TRBJ2-1; D unclear. This CDR3 has 14 amino acids. Looked up from germline, CDR1 is SNHLY and CDR2 is FYNNEI. The germline V and J ends were trimmed by 2 bases and 4 bases, with 9 bases remaining between them. CDR3 loop: CASSEQLRYNEQFF. The CDR3 DNA reads TGTGCCAGCAGTGAACAGCTACGATACAATGAGCAGTTCTTC.

The genes are TRBV7-3 and TRBJ2-1; D gene unclear. This CDR3 is 14 amino acids long. V was clipped by 0 bases and J by 5 bases, with 8 bases between them. Germline CDR1 is SGHTA and CDR2 is FQGTGA. Written as DNA, the CDR3 is TGTGCCAGCAGCTTAACTAGTCCCCACAATGAGCAGTTCTTC. It specifies CASSLTSPHNEQFF.

V and J are TRBV5-1 and TRBJ2-5; D ambiguous. The germline V gene has CDR1 SGHRS and CDR2 YFSETQ. CDR3 length equals 12 residues. Trimming removed 2 bases from V and 1 base from J, with 3 bases in between. The CDR3 region has the DNA TGCGCCAGCAGCTTCTTCCAAGAGACCCAGTACTTC. Amino acids: CASSFFQETQYF.

V is TRBV6-6 and J is TRBJ1-5, with 8 positions matching TRBD1. The CDR3 consists of 13 residues. Germline CDR1 reads MNHNY; CDR2 reads SVGAGI (reference sequence). V dropped 8 bases and J dropped 5; count of bases not matched to a gene: 5. The CDR3 loop is CASWDRLYQPQHF. The CDR3 DNA follows: TGTGCCAGCTGGGACAGGCTTTATCAGCCCCAGCATTTT.

The chain carries TRBV2 and TRBJ1-2; possible D gene TRBD1, 5 bases. The CDR3 is 13 residues long. CDR1 and CDR2 from the germline V gene are SNHLY and FYNNEI. The V and J ends lost 4 bases and 7 bases respectively, with 13 bases between them. DNA for the CDR3: TGTGCCAGCAGTGGGAGCAGGGAGGGTGGCTACACCTTC. As protein: CASSGSREGGYTF.

The rearrangement uses TRBV18 and TRBJ2-6; tentatively, D is TRBD2 (5 bases). Trimming stripped 3 bases from V and 0 bases from J, with 9 bases between. Germline CDR1 reads KGHSH; CDR2 reads LQKENI. This CDR3 has 16 amino acids. The CDR3 sequence is CASSPSGFSGANVLTF. The DNA for the CDR3 is TGTGCCAGCTCACCGTCGGGGTTCTCTGGGGCCAACGTCCTGACTTTC.

CDR3 in DNA: TGTGCCAGCAGCTTGTACACAGATACGCAGTATTTT. Translated, it gives CASSLYTDTQYF. The chain carries TRBV11-2 and TRBJ2-3; D remains unclear. Germline V gene lookup returns CDR1 SGHAT and CDR2 FQNNGV. V lost 3 bases, J lost 2 bases, and 3 bases lay in between. The CDR3 has 12 amino acids. Full variable domain (outside the CDR3, taken from reference TRBV11-2 and TRBJ2-3): EAGVAQSPRYKIIEKRQSVAFWCNPISGHATLYWYQQILGQGPKLLIQFQNNGVVDDSQLPKDRFSAERLKGVDSTLKIQPAKLEDSAVYLCASSLYTDTQYFGPGTRLTVL.

V is TRBV14 and J is TRBJ2-7; D gene ambiguous. V shed 0 bases and J shed 0 bases, with 9 bases lying between them. The CDR3 runs 15 residues. Germline V gives CDR1 SGHDN, CDR2 FVKESK. The CDR3 coding sequence is TGTGCCAGCAGCCAAGATCCAGAGAGCTCCTACGAGCAGTACTTC. Amino acids: CASSQDPESSYEQYF.

This clone was recorded only once. This sequence joins TRBV6-1 and TRBJ2-1; 13 bases match TRBD2. This CDR3 is 14 amino acids long. Trimming at V came to 6 bases and at J to 16 bases, leaving 12 bases not matched to a gene. CDR1 and CDR2 (germline): MNHNS, SASEGT. The CDR3 DNA sequence: TGTGCCAGCAGCTTTAGAGGACTAGCGGGAGCGGCTTTCTTC. Amino acid sequence: CASSFRGLAGAAFF.

The chain has TRBV5-1 and TRBJ2-2; TRBD1 aligns across 7 bases. Trimming at V came to 4 bases and at J to 7 bases, leaving 13 bases not matched to a gene. This CDR3 has 16 residues. Germline loops: CDR1 SGHRS, CDR2 YFSETQ. The CDR3 sequence: CASSHATGTDGGELFF. CDR3 sequence (DNA): TGCGCCAGCAGCCACGCGACAGGGACGGACGGCGGGGAGCTGTTTTTT.

The chain has TRBV28 and TRBJ1-5; the D is unclear. V gave up 2 bases and J gave up 5 bases, with 10 bases separating them. The CDR3 is 14 amino acids. In germline, CDR1 is MDHEN, CDR2 SYDVKM. This CDR3 is CASSLRAYDQPQHF. The CDR3 DNA reads as TGTGCCAGCAGTTTAAGGGCATATGATCAGCCCCAGCATTTT. Complete variable domain (other parts from reference TRBV28 and TRBJ1-5): DVKVTQSSRYLVKRTGEKVFLECVQDMDHENMFWYRQDPGLGLRLIYFSYDVKMKEKGDIPEGYSVSREKKERFSLILESASTNQTSMYLCASSLRAYDQPQHFGDGTRLSIL.

V is TRBV19 and J is TRBJ2-3; 7 nucleotides match TRBD1. The V and J ends lost 5 bases and 4 bases, in that order; junction bases with no gene match: 12. Germline assignment: CDR1 LNHDA and CDR2 SQIVND (reference sequence). CDR3 size: 16 residues. CDR3 residues: CASSLSRQGLADTQYF. The CDR3, as DNA: TGTGCCAGTAGTCTTTCGAGACAGGGCTTAGCAGATACGCAGTATTTT.

The rearrangement joins TRBV7-3 to TRBJ2-1, with D possibly TRBD2 on 7 matching bases. The CDR3 sequence is 16 residues long. CDR1 and CDR2 (germline): SGHTA, FQGTGA. The V gene lost 5 bases and the J gene lost 6 bases, with 20 bases spanning the gap. The CDR3 DNA follows: TGTGCCAGCAGCCACTGGGGAGGACTAGGGGGCAATGAGCAGTTCTTC. Protein: CASSHWGGLGGNEQFF.

The chain employs TRBV5-1 and TRBJ1-2; 10 bases are shared with TRBD1. The V segment lost 0 bases and the J segment 8 bases; nucleotides outside the gene matches: 16. Germline CDR1 is SGHRS and CDR2 is YFSETQ. The CDR3 has 18 amino acids. This CDR3 reads CASSLAGTGDYVPDGYTF. The CDR3 DNA reads as TGCGCCAGCAGCTTGGCGGGGACAGGGGACTATGTCCCCGACGGCTACACCTTC.

A few counts support this clone. The rearrangement links TRBV5-6 to TRBJ2-3; D call uncertain. The CDR3 has 13 residues. Germline V gene sequence: CDR1 SGHDT, CDR2 YYEEEE. Trimming took 4 bases from V and 1 from J, leaving 7 bases between them. The CDR3 region is CASSRYGTDTQYF. In DNA form, the CDR3 reads TGTGCCAGCAGCCGCTACGGCACAGATACGCAGTATTTT. Together with reference TRBV5-6 and TRBJ2-3, the CDR3 gives the full variable domain: DAGVTQSPTHLIKTRGQQVTLRCSPKSGHDTVSWYQQALGQGPQFIFQYYEEEERQRGNFPDRFSGHQFPNYSSELNVNALLLGDSALYLCASSRYGTDTQYFGPGTRLTVL.

In its sample, this clone was seen a few times. The rearrangement uses TRBV18 and TRBJ1-6; maybe TRBD1 (5 bases). Trimming took off 2 bases at V and 8 bases at J, with 7 bases between the two ends. Germline V gives CDR1 KGHSH, CDR2 LQKENI. This CDR3 spans 13 amino acids. The CDR3 region has the DNA TGTGCCAGCTCACCAGGGGGGGATTCACCCCTCCACTTT. This translates into CASSPGGDSPLHF. The full variable domain, rest sourced from reference TRBV18 and TRBJ1-6, is NAGVMQNPRHLVRRRGQEARLRCSPMKGHSHVYWYRQLPEEGLKFMVYLQKENIIDESGMPKERFSAEFPKEGPSILRIQQVVRGDSAAYFCASSPGGDSPLHFGNGTRLTVT.

This clone has a single count. This sequence joins TRBV19 and TRBJ1-5, with 7 positions matching TRBD1. Germline V lookup: CDR1 LNHDA, CDR2 SQIVND (reference sequence). CDR3 size: 16 residues. J gave up 1 base and V 7 bases, and 10 bases lay outside the gene matches. The chain's CDR3 is CASILHRGASNQPQHF. CDR3 bases: TGTGCCAGTATCCTACACAGGGGCGCAAGCAATCAGCCCCAGCATTTT.

This clone was found once. The chain combines TRBV23-1 with TRBJ2-1; D gene unclear. TRBV23-1 is assigned to the ORF class and has an uncertain function. V lost 5 bases, J lost 0 bases, and 14 bases lay in between. This CDR3 has 16 amino acids. CDR3 residues: CASSNRRESSYNEQFF. The CDR3 DNA reads as TGCGCCAGCAGTAACCGTAGGGAAAGCTCCTACAATGAGCAGTTCTTC.

The chain joins TRBV12-5 to TRBJ1-2; D is uncertain. Germline CDR1 reads LGHNT; CDR2 reads FRNRAP. This CDR3 contains 12 residues. V lost 7 bases and J lost 0, with 6 bases in between. The CDR3 DNA is TGTGCTAGTGCGAGGGCTAACTATGGCTACACCTTC. This sequence encodes CASARANYGYTF.

V usage is TRBV7-8 and J usage is TRBJ2-1; D might be TRBD2 (6 bases). This CDR3 contains 16 residues. Trimming cost V 5 bases and J 7 bases, with 21 bases left between them. Germline CDR1 is SGHVS and CDR2 is FQNEAQ. This CDR3 is CASSGIAEASGNEQFF. The DNA of the CDR3 is TGTGCCAGCAGCGGGATAGCGGAGGCCTCTGGGAATGAGCAGTTCTTC.

The chain joins TRBV28 to TRBJ2-7; D is undetermined. Germline V gene sequence: CDR1 MDHEN, CDR2 SYDVKM. CDR3 length equals 15 residues. V lost 3 bases, J lost 0 bases, and 12 bases lay in between. For the CDR3, the DNA is TGTGCCAGCAGTTTTCCAGGTCCGACCTCCTACGAGCAGTACTTC. This sequence encodes CASSFPGPTSYEQYF.

In this sample, this clone turned up once. This chain links TRBV19 with TRBJ2-6; D gene ambiguous. Germline CDR1 reads LNHDA; CDR2 reads SQIVND (reference sequence). V was trimmed by 3 bases and J by 0 bases, leaving 3 bases between them. CDR3 length: 14 amino acids. CDR3 sequence reads: CASSMGSGANVLTF. CDR3 nucleotide sequence: TGTGCCAGTAGTATGGGCTCTGGGGCCAACGTCCTGACTTTC.

This clone was counted a single time. The rearrangement joins TRBV6-1 to TRBJ2-7, with D hard to call. In germline, CDR1 is MNHNS, CDR2 SASEGT. The CDR3 contains 12 residues. V lost 2 bases and J lost 4, with 6 bases in between. The CDR3 loop is CASSELGYEQYF. The CDR3 nucleotides are TGTGCCAGCAGTGAACTCGGATACGAGCAGTACTTC.